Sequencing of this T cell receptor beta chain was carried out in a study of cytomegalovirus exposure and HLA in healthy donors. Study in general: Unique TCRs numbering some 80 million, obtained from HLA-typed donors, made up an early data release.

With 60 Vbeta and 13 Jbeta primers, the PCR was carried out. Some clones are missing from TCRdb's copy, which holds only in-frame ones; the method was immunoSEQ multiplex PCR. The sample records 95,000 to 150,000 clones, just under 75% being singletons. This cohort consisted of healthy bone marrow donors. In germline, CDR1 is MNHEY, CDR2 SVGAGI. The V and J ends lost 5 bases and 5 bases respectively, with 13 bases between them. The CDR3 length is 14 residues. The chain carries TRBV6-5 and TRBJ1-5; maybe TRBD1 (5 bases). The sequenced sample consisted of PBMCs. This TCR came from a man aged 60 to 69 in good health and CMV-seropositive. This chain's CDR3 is CASSLRGEDQPQHF. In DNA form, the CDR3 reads TGTGCCAGCAGTCTTCGGGGGGAGGATCAGCCCCAGCATTTT.